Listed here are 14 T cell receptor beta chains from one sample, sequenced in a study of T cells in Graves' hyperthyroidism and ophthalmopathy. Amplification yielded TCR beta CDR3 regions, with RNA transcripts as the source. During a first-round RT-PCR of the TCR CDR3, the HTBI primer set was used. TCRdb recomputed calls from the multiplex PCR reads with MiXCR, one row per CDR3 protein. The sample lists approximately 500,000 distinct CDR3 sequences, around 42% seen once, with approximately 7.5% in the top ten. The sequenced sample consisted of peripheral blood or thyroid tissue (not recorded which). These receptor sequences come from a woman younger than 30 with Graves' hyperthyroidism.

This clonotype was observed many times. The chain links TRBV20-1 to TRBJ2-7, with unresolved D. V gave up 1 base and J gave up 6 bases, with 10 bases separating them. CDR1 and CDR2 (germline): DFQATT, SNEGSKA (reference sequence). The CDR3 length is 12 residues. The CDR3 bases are TGCAGTGCTAGAGGGCCTTGGGCCGAGCAGTACTTC. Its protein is CSARGPWAEQYF.

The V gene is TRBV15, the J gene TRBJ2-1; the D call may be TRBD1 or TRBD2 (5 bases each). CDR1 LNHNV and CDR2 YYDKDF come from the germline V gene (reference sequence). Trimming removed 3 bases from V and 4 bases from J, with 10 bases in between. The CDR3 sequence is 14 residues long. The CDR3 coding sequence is TGTGCCACCAGCAGGGCCGGGGCGTACAATGAGCAGTTCTTC. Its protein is CATSRAGAYNEQFF.

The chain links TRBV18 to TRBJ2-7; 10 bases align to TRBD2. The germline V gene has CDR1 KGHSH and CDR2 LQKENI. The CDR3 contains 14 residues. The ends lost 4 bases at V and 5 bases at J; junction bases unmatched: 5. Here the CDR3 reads CASSRASGSHEQYF. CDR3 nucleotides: TGTGCCAGCTCACGGGCTAGCGGGAGCCACGAGCAGTACTTC.

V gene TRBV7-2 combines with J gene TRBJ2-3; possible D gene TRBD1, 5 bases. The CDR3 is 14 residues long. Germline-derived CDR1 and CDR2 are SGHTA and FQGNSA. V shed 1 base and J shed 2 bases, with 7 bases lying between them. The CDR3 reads CASSLDGHTDTQYF. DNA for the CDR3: TGTGCCAGCAGCTTAGACGGACACACAGATACGCAGTATTTT.

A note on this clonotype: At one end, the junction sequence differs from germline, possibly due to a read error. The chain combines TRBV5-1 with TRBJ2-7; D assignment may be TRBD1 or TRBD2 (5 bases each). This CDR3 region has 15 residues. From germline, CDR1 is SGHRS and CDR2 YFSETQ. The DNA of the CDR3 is TGCGCCAGCAGCAGGGCAGGGTCCCGCACCGGGGAGCTGTACTTC. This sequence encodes CASSRAGSRTGELYF.

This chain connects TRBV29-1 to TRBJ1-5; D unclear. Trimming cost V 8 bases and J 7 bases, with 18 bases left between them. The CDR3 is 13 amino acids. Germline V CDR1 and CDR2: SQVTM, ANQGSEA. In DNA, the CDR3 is TGCAGCCAAGAGAGGCAGTTCAGGCAGCCCCAGCATTTT. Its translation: CSQERQFRQPQHF.

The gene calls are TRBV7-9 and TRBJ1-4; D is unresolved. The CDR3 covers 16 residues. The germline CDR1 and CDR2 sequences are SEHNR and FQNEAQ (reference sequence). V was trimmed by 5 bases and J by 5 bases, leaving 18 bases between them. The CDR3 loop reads CASSQSAGGPNEKLFF. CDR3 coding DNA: TGTGCCAGCAGCCAATCGGCGGGAGGGCCCAATGAAAAACTGTTTTTT.

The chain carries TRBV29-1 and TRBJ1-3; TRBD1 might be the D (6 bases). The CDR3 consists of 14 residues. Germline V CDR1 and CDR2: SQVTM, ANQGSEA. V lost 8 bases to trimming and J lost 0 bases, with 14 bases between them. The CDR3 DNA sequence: TGCAGCATCCTGGCAGGGGACTCTGGAAACACCATATATTTT. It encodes CSILAGDSGNTIYF. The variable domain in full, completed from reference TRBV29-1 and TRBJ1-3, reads SAVISQKPSRDICQRGTSLTIQCQVDSQVTMMFWYRQQPGQSLTLIATANQGSEATYESGFVIDKFPISRPNLTFSTLTVSNMSPEDSSIYLCSILAGDSGNTIYFGEGSWLTVV.

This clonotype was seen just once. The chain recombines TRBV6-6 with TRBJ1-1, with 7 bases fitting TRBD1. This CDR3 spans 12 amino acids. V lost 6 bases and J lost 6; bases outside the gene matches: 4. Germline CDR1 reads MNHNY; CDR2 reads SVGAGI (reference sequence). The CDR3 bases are TGTGCCAGCAGACAGGGGCGATCTGAAGCTTTCTTT. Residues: CASRQGRSEAFF.

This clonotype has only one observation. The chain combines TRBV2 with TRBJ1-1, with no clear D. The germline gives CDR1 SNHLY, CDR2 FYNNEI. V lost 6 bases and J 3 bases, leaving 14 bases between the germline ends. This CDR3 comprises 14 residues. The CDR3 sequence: CASSQRLDHTEAFF. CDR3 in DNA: TGTGCCAGCAGCCAGCGACTGGATCACACTGAAGCTTTCTTT.

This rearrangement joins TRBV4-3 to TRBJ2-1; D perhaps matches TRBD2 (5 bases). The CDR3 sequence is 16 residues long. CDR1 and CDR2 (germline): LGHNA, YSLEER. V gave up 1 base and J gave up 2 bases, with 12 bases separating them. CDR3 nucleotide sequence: TGCGCCAGCAGCCAAGCTGCAGCGGACCCCTACAATGAGCAGTTCTTC. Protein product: CASSQAAADPYNEQFF.

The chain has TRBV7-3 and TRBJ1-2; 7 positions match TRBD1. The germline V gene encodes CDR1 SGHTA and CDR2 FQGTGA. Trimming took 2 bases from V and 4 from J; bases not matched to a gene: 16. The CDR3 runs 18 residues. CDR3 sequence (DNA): TGTGCCAGCAGCTTAGACAGGGTGAGCCCTGAAGCTTTCTATGGCTACACCTTC. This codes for CASSLDRVSPEAFYGYTF.

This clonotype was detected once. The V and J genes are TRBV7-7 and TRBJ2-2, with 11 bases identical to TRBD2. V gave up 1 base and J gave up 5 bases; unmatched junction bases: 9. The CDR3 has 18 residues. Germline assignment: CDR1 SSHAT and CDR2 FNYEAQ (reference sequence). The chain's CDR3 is CASSLVLLAGGYTGELFF. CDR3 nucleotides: TGTGCCAGCAGCTTAGTATTGCTAGCGGGAGGATATACCGGGGAGCTGTTTTTT.

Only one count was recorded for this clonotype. CDR3 sequence: CASSLAPGSPLHF. DNA for the CDR3: TGTGCCAGCAGCTTAGCCCCTGGGTCACCCCTCCACTTT. The V gene is TRBV7-2, the J gene TRBJ1-6; D remains unclear. This CDR3 spans 13 amino acids. Trimming left V 0 bases short and J 10 bases short, with 7 bases between. In germline, CDR1 is SGHTA, CDR2 FQGNSA.